One and the same sample provided the 20 T cell receptor beta chains below, sequenced in a study of regulatory T cells in long-lasting Graves disease (dated by TCRdb to 2020 to 2023). The protocol used for the library was multiplex PCR. Sequencing instrument: Illumina HiSeq 4000. iRepertoire HTBI primers and Arm-PCR amplification of CDR3 regions were used to construct TCR beta libraries. TCRdb cleaned the public reads at Q25 with fastp, built clones with MiXCR and kept in-frame beta chains. Every distinct CDR3 protein forms one entry, paired with its most common genes and DNA. The sample table contains more than 650,000 distinct CDR3 sequences; only one count was recorded for around 30% of them. 40% to 55% of the sample is held by the ten biggest clonotypes. The sample's time point label is to be understood as: persistent/refractory GD, antithyroid drugs over 5 years with positive TRAb. For both TCR sequencing and RNA sequencing, RNA was extracted from PBMCs in TRIzol.

The material sequenced was peripheral blood mononuclear cells (PBMCs), taken when the disease was refractory, from a patient treated with antithyroid drugs. The receptor set was obtained from a female donor with Graves disease.

This clonotype showed up just a few times. The gene calls are TRBV28 and TRBJ1-3; no reliable D call. The germline V gene has CDR1 MDHEN and CDR2 SYDVKM. Trimming removed 6 bases at V and 0 bases at J, with 15 bases between. The CDR3 runs to 16 residues. DNA for the CDR3: TGTGCCAGCAGCCTACTGGTTGCGAGCTCTGGAAACACCATATATTTT. This encodes CASSLLVASSGNTIYF.

In this sample, this clonotype turned up many times. The chain is built from TRBV7-2 and TRBJ1-1; weak D call: TRBD1 (6 bases). The V gene's germline CDR1 is SGHTA and CDR2 FQGNSA. The CDR3 runs to 16 residues. V gave up 5 bases and J gave up 4 bases, with 20 bases separating them. The CDR3: CASSPSWTGAGTEAFF. The CDR3 DNA reads as TGTGCCAGCAGCCCCAGCTGGACGGGGGCTGGCACTGAAGCTTTCTTT.

This clonotype appeared a few times. The gene calls are TRBV29-1 and TRBJ1-1; D possibly corresponds to TRBD1 (6 bases). The CDR3 runs 13 residues. Trimming shortened V by 0 bases and J by 8 bases, and 13 bases separated the two germline ends. Germline V lookup: CDR1 SQVTM, CDR2 ANQGSEA. The CDR3 coding sequence is TGCAGCGTTGAAGAGGGGGGGCGGGGAGAAGCTTTCTTT. Protein sequence: CSVEEGGRGEAFF. The full variable domain, completed using reference TRBV29-1 and TRBJ1-1, is SAVISQKPSRDICQRGTSLTIQCQVDSQVTMMFWYRQQPGQSLTLIATANQGSEATYESGFVIDKFPISRPNLTFSTLTVSNMSPEDSSIYLCSVEEGGRGEAFFGQGTRLTVV.

This clonotype was found a few times. The chain employs TRBV6-1 and TRBJ2-7; 11 positions match TRBD2. Germline assignment: CDR1 MNHNS and CDR2 SASEGT. V gave up 7 bases and J gave up 2 bases; unmatched junction bases: 4. There are 14 residues in the CDR3. The DNA of the CDR3 is TGTGCCAGCAATAGCGGGAGGGGTACCTACGAGCAGTACTTC. As protein: CASNSGRGTYEQYF.

The chain links TRBV7-3 to TRBJ1-1; possible D gene TRBD1, 5 bases. CDR3 length: 15 residues. CDR1 is SGHTA, CDR2 FQGTGA, per germline. Trimming cost V 5 bases and J 1 base, with 14 bases left between them. For the CDR3, the DNA is TGTGCCAGCAGCGGTCAGGACGGACAGAACACTGAAGCTTTCTTT. Residues: CASSGQDGQNTEAFF.

The V gene is TRBV7-3, the J gene TRBJ2-1; either TRBD1 or TRBD2 may fit D (6 bases each). The CDR3 has 13 residues. V dropped 2 bases and J dropped 9 bases, with 11 bases sitting between them. Per germline, CDR1 SGHTA and CDR2 FQGTGA. The CDR3, as DNA: TGTGCCAGCAGCTTACCGGGGGCGAGTGAGCAGTTCTTC. Residues: CASSLPGASEQFF.

This clonotype has a count of ten or more. The V gene is TRBV28, the J gene TRBJ1-1; 7 bases fit TRBD1. The junction had 10 bases not matched to a gene; V was cut back by 5 bases and J by 1 base. Germline CDR1 is MDHEN and CDR2 is SYDVKM. CDR3 length: 16 amino acids. In DNA form, the CDR3 reads TGTGCCAGCAGTCATACTTGGGGACAGTGGAACACTGAAGCTTTCTTT. Encoded protein: CASSHTWGQWNTEAFF.

This sequence joins TRBV19 and TRBJ1-2, with D unresolved. This CDR3 comprises 14 residues. Germline CDR1 reads LNHDA; CDR2 reads SQIVND (reference sequence). V lost 3 bases and J 1 base, leaving 9 bases between the germline ends. In DNA, the CDR3 is TGTGCCAGTAGTATCACGGGAGGTAACTATGGCTACACCTTC. It specifies CASSITGGNYGYTF.

The table lists this clonotype with many counts. The rearrangement links TRBV12-3 or TRBV12-4 to TRBJ1-1; possible D gene TRBD1, 5 bases. This CDR3 has 16 residues. Trimming removed 1 base at V and 1 base at J, with 13 bases between. The CDR3 reads CASSLGWGGANTEAFF. The CDR3 bases are TGTGCCAGCAGTTTAGGATGGGGAGGGGCGAACACTGAAGCTTTCTTT.

This clonotype was detected only a few times. The chain uses TRBV19 and TRBJ1-1; D is ambiguous. Germline V gives CDR1 LNHDA, CDR2 SQIVND (reference sequence). This CDR3 has 15 residues. Trimming took off 3 bases at V and 6 bases at J, with 17 bases between the two ends. The DNA for the CDR3 is TGTGCCAGTAGTATGCAGGCAGCGGGGTCCGCTGAAGCTTTCTTT. Translation: CASSMQAAGSAEAFF.

Ten or more counts support this clonotype. The J gene is TRBJ1-5, the V gene TRBV2, with D possibly being TRBD1 (6 bases). V lost 6 bases to trimming and J lost 7 bases, with 16 bases between them. The CDR3 contains 14 residues. Germline V gene lookup returns CDR1 SNHLY and CDR2 FYNNEI. DNA for the CDR3: TGTGCCAGCAGCCAATCAGGGGTCGGGCAGCCCCAGCATTTT. Its protein product is CASSQSGVGQPQHF.

This clonotype was observed many times. The chain combines TRBV28 with TRBJ1-1; D possibly corresponds to TRBD1 (6 bases). Trimming took 6 bases from V and 1 from J, leaving 12 bases between them. This CDR3 spans 14 amino acids. Germline V gene data show CDR1 as MDHEN and CDR2 as SYDVKM. DNA of the CDR3: TGTGCCAGCAGCTTCGGACAGACGAACACTGAAGCTTTCTTT. Translation: CASSFGQTNTEAFF.

This clonotype is a singleton in its sample. This chain uses TRBV5-1 with TRBJ2-7, with 14 positions matching TRBD2. The trim removed 4 bases at V and 0 bases at J, leaving 6 bases unmatched. The CDR3 is 17 residues long. CDR1 SGHRS and CDR2 YFSETQ come from the germline V gene. DNA for the CDR3: TGCGCCAGCAGCCCGGGACTAGCGGGAGTGGGCTCCTACGAGCAGTACTTC. As protein: CASSPGLAGVGSYEQYF.

The chain carries TRBV7-3 and TRBJ2-1; TRBD2 matches at 8 bases. Losses at the gene ends were 0 bases for V and 3 bases for J; bases not matched to a gene: 1. This CDR3 region has 15 residues. Germline lookup yields CDR1 SGHTA and CDR2 FQGTGA. Here the CDR3 reads CASSLTSGVYNEQFF. CDR3 bases: TGTGCCAGCAGCTTAACTAGCGGGGTCTACAATGAGCAGTTCTTC.

This clonotype appeared a few times. The V call is TRBV5-1, the J call TRBJ2-7, with 13 bases that match TRBD2. From germline, CDR1 is SGHRS and CDR2 YFSETQ. Losses at the gene ends were 4 bases for V and 2 bases for J; bases not matched to a gene: 3. This CDR3 spans 15 amino acids. The CDR3 here is CASSVTSGRPYEQYF. CDR3 DNA: TGCGCCAGCAGCGTGACTAGCGGGAGGCCCTACGAGCAGTACTTC. Together with reference TRBV5-1 and TRBJ2-7, the CDR3 gives the full variable domain: KAGVTQTPRYLIKTRGQQVTLSCSPISGHRSVSWYQQTPGQGLQFLFEYFSETQRNKGNFPGRFSGRQFSNSRSEMNVSTLELGDSALYLCASSVTSGRPYEQYFGPGTRLTVT.

This chain joins TRBV28 and TRBJ1-4; possibly TRBD1 for D (5 bases). The germline V gene encodes CDR1 MDHEN and CDR2 SYDVKM. Trimming left V 6 bases short and J 0 bases short, with 17 bases between. The CDR3 contains 17 residues. The CDR3: CASSAGDGFATNEKLFF. In DNA form, the CDR3 reads TGTGCCAGCAGCGCCGGGGACGGCTTTGCAACTAATGAAAAACTGTTTTTT.

In its sample, this clonotype was seen many times. The CDR3: CASSFQNMNTEAFF. Written as DNA, the CDR3 is TGTGCCAGCAGTTTCCAGAACATGAACACTGAAGCTTTCTTT. The chain combines TRBV28 with TRBJ1-1; D gene unclear. The CDR3 contains 14 residues. Germline V gene data show CDR1 as MDHEN and CDR2 as SYDVKM. The V gene lost 3 bases and the J gene lost 0 bases, with 8 bases spanning the gap.

This clonotype showed up many times. The rearrangement uses TRBV2 and TRBJ1-1; D is perhaps TRBD1 (5 bases). The length of the CDR3 is 13 residues. Trimming shortened V by 6 bases and J by 1 base, and 9 bases separated the two germline ends. The germline V gene has CDR1 SNHLY and CDR2 FYNNEI. CDR3 sequence reads: CASRATENTEAFF. CDR3 nucleotide sequence: TGTGCCAGCAGGGCGACAGAGAACACTGAAGCTTTCTTT.

This clonotype was counted only a few times. The chain has TRBV25-1 and TRBJ2-5; a weak D match, TRBD1 (6 bases). V was clipped by 2 bases and J by 5 bases, with 15 bases between them. The CDR3 covers 15 residues. Per the germline V gene, CDR1 is MGHDK and CDR2 is SYGVNS. In nucleotides, the CDR3 is TGTGCCAGCAGTGAACCGTCCTGGGGGCAGGAGACCCAGTACTTC. Protein sequence: CASSEPSWGQETQYF. The full variable domain, completed using reference TRBV25-1 and TRBJ2-5, is EADIYQTPRYLVIGTGKKITLECSQTMGHDKMYWYQQDPGMELHLIHYSYGVNSTEKGDLSSESTVSRIRTEHFPLTLESARPSHTSQYLCASSEPSWGQETQYFGPGTRLLVL.

The table lists this clonotype with a few counts. The rearrangement links TRBV18 to TRBJ1-2, with D perhaps TRBD1 (6 bases). Looked up from germline, CDR1 is KGHSH and CDR2 is LQKENI. This CDR3 spans 15 amino acids. V was pared by 5 bases and J by 0 bases, with 13 bases between. CDR3 loop: CASSTGQPANYGYTF. The CDR3, as DNA: TGTGCCAGCTCAACAGGACAGCCTGCTAACTATGGCTACACCTTC.